This T cell receptor beta chain was identified during a study of T cell responses to AZD1222 COVID-19 vaccine. The CDR3 totals 11 residues. From germline, CDR1 is LNHDA and CDR2 SQIVND (reference sequence). V lost 9 bases, J lost 5 bases, and 10 bases lay in between. Study-level findings and limits: Mostly white British, mostly female donors; authors suggested clonal diversity may be underestimated.

The protocol was immunoSEQ multiplex PCR, while the TCRdb copy is restricted to in-frame clones and leaves out a portion. The sample comprises around 97,000 clones, 90% of which are singletons, and under 5.5% rests with the top ten. Concerning this clone itself: Its antigen is not identified.

Sequencing used peripheral blood, obtained on day 0 of AZD1222 vaccination. This chain connects TRBV19 to TRBJ1-2; D is ambiguous. The TCR originated in an adult in good health. Here the CDR3 reads CASRDEYGYTF. CDR3 DNA sequence: TGTGCCAGCCGGGATGAATATGGCTACACCTTC. The whole variable domain, remainder taken from reference TRBV19 and TRBJ1-2, is DGGITQSPKYLFRKEGQNVTLSCEQNLNHDAMYWYRQDPGQGLRLIYYSQIVNDFQKGDIAEGYSVSREKKESFPLTVTSAQKNPTAFYLCASRDEYGYTFGSGTRLTVV.